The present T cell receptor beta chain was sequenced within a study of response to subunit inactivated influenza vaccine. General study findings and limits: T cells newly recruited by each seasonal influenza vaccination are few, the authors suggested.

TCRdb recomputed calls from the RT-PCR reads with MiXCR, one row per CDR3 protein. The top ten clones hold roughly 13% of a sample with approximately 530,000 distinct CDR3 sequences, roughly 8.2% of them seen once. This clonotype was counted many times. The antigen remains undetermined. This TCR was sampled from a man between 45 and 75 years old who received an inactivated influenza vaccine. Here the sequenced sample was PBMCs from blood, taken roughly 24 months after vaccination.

CDR3 protein: CASSQTRYNEQFF. The CDR3 DNA is TGTGCCAGCAGCCAAACTAGATACAATGAGCAGTTCTTC. The gene calls are TRBV3-1 and TRBJ2-1; the D gene is possibly TRBD2 (5 bases). Germline values: CDR1 LGHDT, CDR2 YNNKEL (reference sequence). There are 13 residues in the CDR3. The V gene lost 2 bases and the J gene lost 4 bases, with 6 bases spanning the gap.